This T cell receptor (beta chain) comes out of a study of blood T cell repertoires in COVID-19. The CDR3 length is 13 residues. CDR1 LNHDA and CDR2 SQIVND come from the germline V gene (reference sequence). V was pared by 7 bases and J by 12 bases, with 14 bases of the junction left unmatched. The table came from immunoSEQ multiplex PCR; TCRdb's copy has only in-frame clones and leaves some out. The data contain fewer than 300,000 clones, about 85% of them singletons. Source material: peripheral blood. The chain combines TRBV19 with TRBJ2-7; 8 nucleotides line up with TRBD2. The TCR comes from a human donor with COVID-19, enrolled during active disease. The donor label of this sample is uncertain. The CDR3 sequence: CASTPQSGGRLYF. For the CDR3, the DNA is TGTGCCAGTACCCCCCAATCGGGGGGGCGTCTGTACTTC.